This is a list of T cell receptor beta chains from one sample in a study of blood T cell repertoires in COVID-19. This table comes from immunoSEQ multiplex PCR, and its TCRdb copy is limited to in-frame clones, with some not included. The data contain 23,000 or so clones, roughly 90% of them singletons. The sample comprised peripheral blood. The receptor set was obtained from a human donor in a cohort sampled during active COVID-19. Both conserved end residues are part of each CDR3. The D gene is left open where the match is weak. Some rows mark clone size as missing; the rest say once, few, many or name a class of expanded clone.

DNA: TGTGCCAGCAGTGACTCGAAGGACAGTTTCTCCCCGAATGAGCAGTTCTTC
CDR3: CASSDSKDSFSPNEQFF
D: .
size: .
V: TRBV6-4
J: TRBJ2-1

DNA: TGTGCCAGCAGCCCGACAGGGGGCCTACCCCTCCACTTT
CDR3: CASSPTGGLPLHF
D: TRBD1
size: .
V: TRBV5-4
J: TRBJ1-6

DNA: TGTGCCAGCAGCGTAGGAGACAGGGGGCGCGGAGCTTTCTTT
CDR3: CASSVGDRGRGAFF
D: TRBD1
size: .
V: TRBV9
J: TRBJ1-1

DNA: TGCAGCGCCGGGACAGGAGGAGATACGCAGTATTTT
CDR3: CSAGTGGDTQYF
D: TRBD1
size: .
V: TRBV29-1
J: TRBJ2-3

DNA: TGTGCCAGCAGCCCCAGCCAGGCAACTAATGAAAAACTGTTTTTT
CDR3: CASSPSQATNEKLFF
D: .
size: .
V: TRBV9
J: TRBJ1-4

DNA: TGTGCCAGCAGCCAAGATCAACTAGCTGCGGAGACCCAGTACTTC
CDR3: CASSQDQLAAETQYF
D: .
size: .
V: TRBV4-2
J: TRBJ2-5

DNA: TGTGCCAGCAGAGGGACAGGGCAATCACCCCTCCACTTT
CDR3: CASRGTGQSPLHF
D: TRBD1
size: .
V: TRBV12-3/TRBV12-4
J: TRBJ1-6

DNA: TGTGCCAGCAGCCAAAGACAGGGGGCGAACTATGGCTACACCTTC
CDR3: CASSQRQGANYGYTF
D: TRBD1
size: once
V: TRBV5-8
J: TRBJ1-2

DNA: TGTGCCAGCAGCTTAAATACTCCATTAACCTACGAGCAGTACTTC
CDR3: CASSLNTPLTYEQYF
D: .
size: once
V: TRBV11-2
J: TRBJ2-7

DNA: TGTGCCAGCAGCTTGCGGGGGGATCAGCCCCAGCATTTT
CDR3: CASSLRGDQPQHF
D: .
size: few
V: TRBV7-3
J: TRBJ1-5

DNA: TGTGCCAGCAGCCCCTCCAAGGGGGAGAGCAATCAGCCCCAGCATTTT
CDR3: CASSPSKGESNQPQHF
D: .
size: .
V: TRBV27
J: TRBJ1-5

DNA: TGTGCCAGCAGCACCGGACAGGGGTTGAATTCACCCCTCCACTTT
CDR3: CASSTGQGLNSPLHF
D: TRBD1
size: .
V: TRBV5-5
J: TRBJ1-6

DNA: TGTGCCACCAAAATTCGGACAGATAATCAGCCCCAGCATTTT
CDR3: CATKIRTDNQPQHF
D: .
size: .
V: TRBV15
J: TRBJ1-5

DNA: TGTGCCAGCGAAAAGGGGGTACAGGGAAGTAACTACACCTTC
CDR3: CASEKGVQGSNYTF
D: .
size: .
V: TRBV21-1
J: TRBJ1-2

DNA: TGCGCCAGCAGTACCGACATCCTACACGAGCAGTACTTC
CDR3: CASSTDILHEQYF
D: .
size: once
V: TRBV23-1
J: TRBJ2-7

DNA: TGTGCCAGCAGGGCGGGGGGAATGAACACTGAAGCTTTCTTT
CDR3: CASRAGGMNTEAFF
D: .
size: .
V: TRBV11-3
J: TRBJ1-1

DNA: TGTGCCAGCAGCCCCAAGGGGTTGGGGATAAACTATGGCTACACCTTC
CDR3: CASSPKGLGINYGYTF
D: .
size: once
V: TRBV27
J: TRBJ1-2

DNA: TGCGCCAGCAGCCTAGTCTGGGCCCTACAGCCCCAGCATTTT
CDR3: CASSLVWALQPQHF
D: .
size: .
V: TRBV4-1
J: TRBJ1-5

DNA: TGTGCCAGTTCACTAGCGGGGGTGAACACAGATACGCAGTATTTT
CDR3: CASSLAGVNTDTQYF
D: TRBD2
size: .
V: TRBV7-9
J: TRBJ2-3

DNA: TGTGCCAGCAGTTCTCTCCGGGACAGGGTGTCTGATGGCTACACCTTC
CDR3: CASSSLRDRVSDGYTF
D: TRBD1
size: .
V: TRBV6-2/TRBV6-3
J: TRBJ1-2

DNA: TGTGCCAGCTCACCACAGCAGGGAACAAACACCATATATTTT
CDR3: CASSPQQGTNTIYF
D: .
size: .
V: TRBV18
J: TRBJ1-3

DNA: TGTGCCAGCATTCGGGACAGGGGAGGCGACAACACCATATATTTT
CDR3: CASIRDRGGDNTIYF
D: TRBD1
size: .
V: TRBV7-9
J: TRBJ1-3

DNA: TGTGCCAGCAGCTCCGGACAGGAGCTCTATGGCTACACCTTC
CDR3: CASSSGQELYGYTF
D: TRBD1
size: .
V: TRBV9
J: TRBJ1-2

DNA: TGTGCCAGCAGACCCCGCCGGACAGATGATGAAGCTTTCTTT
CDR3: CASRPRRTDDEAFF
D: .
size: .
V: TRBV6-5
J: TRBJ1-1

DNA: TGTGCCACCAAGTGGGGGGCTGGGGCCAACGTCCTGACTTTC
CDR3: CATKWGAGANVLTF
D: .
size: .
V: TRBV6-6
J: TRBJ2-6

DNA: TGTGCCAGCAGCCCCGGGACACCCTATGGCTACACCTTC
CDR3: CASSPGTPYGYTF
D: .
size: .
V: TRBV3-1/TRBV3-2
J: TRBJ1-2

DNA: TGTGCCAGCAGCAAATATTCGCCGGGAAGCCAAGAGACCCAGTACTTC
CDR3: CASSKYSPGSQETQYF
D: .
size: .
V: TRBV21-1
J: TRBJ2-5

DNA: TGTGCCAGCAGTGAAGCGCGATACAGGGGAAACTACAATGAGCAGTTCTTC
CDR3: CASSEARYRGNYNEQFF
D: TRBD1
size: .
V: TRBV6-1
J: TRBJ2-1

DNA: TGCGCCAGCAGCTTGGACCAGGGGGCGAAAGAGACCCAGTACTTC
CDR3: CASSLDQGAKETQYF
D: TRBD1
size: few
V: TRBV5-1
J: TRBJ2-5

DNA: TGTGCTAGGTGGGCACGGGGGGAGGAGGAGCAGTACTTC
CDR3: CARWARGEEEQYF
D: TRBD2
size: .
V: TRBV12-5
J: TRBJ2-7

DNA: TGTGCCAGCAGCCAAGATGGGACAGATAAGCCTGCAACTAATGAAAAACTGTTTTTT
CDR3: CASSQDGTDKPATNEKLFF
D: TRBD1
size: .
V: TRBV3-1/TRBV3-2
J: TRBJ1-4

DNA: TGTGCCAGCAGCTTAGATCACTTGCGGGGGGGTACTCAAGAGACCCAGTACTTC
CDR3: CASSLDHLRGGTQETQYF
D: TRBD2
size: .
V: TRBV11-3
J: TRBJ2-5

DNA: TGTGCCAGCAGCCCAAATACAGGGATGAACACTGAAGCTTTCTTT
CDR3: CASSPNTGMNTEAFF
D: .
size: once
V: TRBV7-9
J: TRBJ1-1

DNA: TGTGCCAGCCAAGAGACCGGGACAGGGCTCTACGAGCAGTACTTC
CDR3: CASQETGTGLYEQYF
D: TRBD1
size: .
V: TRBV6-5
J: TRBJ2-7

DNA: TGCGCCAGCTGTCGTACGGGGGGGATCACAGATACGCAGTATTTT
CDR3: CASCRTGGITDTQYF
D: TRBD2
size: .
V: TRBV5-1
J: TRBJ2-3

DNA: TGTGCCAGCAGCTTAGCGCAGGGGACAGCTACTTTCTTT
CDR3: CASSLAQGTATFF
D: TRBD1
size: .
V: TRBV7-8
J: TRBJ1-1

DNA: TGTGCCAGTAGTACCGACAGGGGAGAGACCCAGTACTTC
CDR3: CASSTDRGETQYF
D: TRBD1
size: .
V: TRBV19
J: TRBJ2-5

DNA: TGTGCCAGCAGCTTGGGACATGTGGTAAACTATGGCTACACCTTC
CDR3: CASSLGHVVNYGYTF
D: .
size: .
V: TRBV5-4
J: TRBJ1-2

DNA: TGTGCCAGCAGTTATAGACAGGGTAGCACTGAAGCTTTCTTT
CDR3: CASSYRQGSTEAFF
D: TRBD1
size: once
V: TRBV6-5
J: TRBJ1-1

DNA: TGCGCCAGCAGCTTGGACCGCCTAGCGCAGTACTTC
CDR3: CASSLDRLAQYF
D: .
size: once
V: TRBV5-1
J: TRBJ2-7

DNA: TGTGCCAGTACCCAGGGCATGAACACCGGGGAGCTGTTTTTT
CDR3: CASTQGMNTGELFF
D: .
size: .
V: TRBV19
J: TRBJ2-2

DNA: TGTGCCAGCAGCATGGACAGGGCCAGTGAAAAACTGTTTTTT
CDR3: CASSMDRASEKLFF
D: TRBD1
size: .
V: TRBV11-2
J: TRBJ1-4

DNA: TGTGCCAGCGCGCTTAGCGGGGCGAACTACGAGCAGTACTTC
CDR3: CASALSGANYEQYF
D: TRBD2
size: .
V: TRBV27
J: TRBJ2-7

DNA: TGCGCCAGCAGCCAAGGCCTCCCTTGGACAGGGGGCGGGGAGCTGTTTTTT
CDR3: CASSQGLPWTGGGELFF
D: TRBD1
size: once
V: TRBV4-3
J: TRBJ2-2

DNA: TGTGCCAGCAGCCAAGGGACAGGAGACATCTATGGCTACACCTTC
CDR3: CASSQGTGDIYGYTF
D: TRBD1
size: .
V: TRBV3-1/TRBV3-2
J: TRBJ1-2

DNA: TGCAGTGCTAGTGCTGTTACTAATGAAAAACTGTTTTTT
CDR3: CSASAVTNEKLFF
D: .
size: once
V: TRBV20-1
J: TRBJ1-4

DNA: TGTGCCAGTAGTATAGCTCGGGGAACGGGAGAGCAGTACTTC
CDR3: CASSIARGTGEQYF
D: .
size: .
V: TRBV19
J: TRBJ2-7

DNA: TGTGCCACCGAGACAGAGTCCTACGAGCAGTACTTC
CDR3: CATETESYEQYF
D: .
size: .
V: TRBV6-5
J: TRBJ2-7

DNA: TGTGCCAGCAGCTTAGTCCCGAGGGGGCCCGGCACAGATACGCAGTATTTT
CDR3: CASSLVPRGPGTDTQYF
D: TRBD1
size: .
V: TRBV11-3
J: TRBJ2-3

DNA: TGTGCCAGCAGCTTAGAGCGGGGGGCCCATGAGCAGTTCTTC
CDR3: CASSLERGAHEQFF
D: TRBD2
size: once
V: TRBV11-3
J: TRBJ2-1